Listed below are T cell receptor beta chains from one sample, sequenced in a study of T-cell memory formation after mild COVID-19. TCRdb itself ran the 5' RACE reads through MiXCR, one entry per CDR3 protein. The sample comprises 200,000 to 250,000 distinct CDR3 sequences, around 8.8% of which are singletons, and around 3.3% rests with the top ten. Sequencing was done on a sample of PBMCs or a T cell subset sorted from them (not recorded which). These receptors came from a man aged 18 to 30 who had mild COVID-19 (a few samples of this study predate the infection). Cell type and time point are not known. CDR3s include the opening cysteine and the closing phenylalanine or tryptophan. Fields, in order: J gene, D gene, V gene, clone size, CDR3 protein, CDR3 DNA. A D gene is named only where the DNA matches it firmly. Rows give clone size only sometimes, using once, few, many, or a class for an expanded clone.

TRBJ1-2 | NA | TRBV3-1 | few | CASRNRANYGYTF | TGTGCCAGCAGAAACAGGGCTAACTATGGCTACACCTTC
TRBJ2-7 | NA | TRBV7-2 | NA | CASSPGTVSRSPYF | TGTGCCAGCAGCCCGGGGACTGTATCCAGGTCCCCGTACTTC
TRBJ2-1 | NA | TRBV19 | few | CASRETGNEQFF | TGTGCCAGTAGAGAAACGGGAAATGAGCAGTTCTTC
TRBJ1-5 | TRBD1 | TRBV7-2 | NA | CASSLGQGEQPQHF | TGTGCCAGCAGCTTAGGACAGGGGGAACAGCCCCAGCATTTT
TRBJ2-7 | NA | TRBV19 | many | CASRTDSQLTYEQYF | TGTGCCAGTAGAACGGACAGCCAACTTACCTACGAGCAGTACTTC
TRBJ2-1 | NA | TRBV7-9 | few | CASSLAYEQFF | TGTGCCAGCAGCTTGGCTTATGAGCAGTTCTTC
TRBJ2-3 | TRBD2 | TRBV6-4 | few | CANALIAGFTDTQYF | TGTGCTAACGCTCTAATAGCGGGGTTTACGGATACGCAGTATTTT
TRBJ2-3 | NA | TRBV4-1 | few | CASSQDGTPTDTQYF | TGCGCCAGCAGCCAAGATGGGACACCCACAGATACGCAGTATTTT
TRBJ1-5 | NA | TRBV6-6 | many | CASSTGSVQPQHF | TGTGCCAGCAGTACAGGGTCGGTTCAGCCCCAGCATTTT
TRBJ1-3 | NA | TRBV18 | many | CASSPGQLSGNTIYF | TGTGCCAGCTCACCAGGGCAGCTCTCTGGAAACACCATATATTTT
TRBJ2-3 | NA | TRBV9 | NA | CASSAPGSSTDTQYF | TGTGCCAGCAGCGCTCCAGGCAGTTCCACAGATACGCAGTATTTT
TRBJ1-5 | NA | TRBV6-5 | few | CASSYSKGSREPQHF | TGTGCCAGCAGTTACTCGAAAGGGTCCCGGGAGCCCCAGCATTTT
TRBJ1-1 | TRBD1 | TRBV4-2 | NA | CASSRAMTGSTEAFF | TGTGCCAGCAGCCGTGCGATGACAGGGAGCACTGAAGCTTTCTTT
TRBJ2-1 | NA | TRBV7-2 | few | CASSLQGNEQFF | TGTGCCAGCAGCCTACAGGGAAATGAGCAGTTCTTC
TRBJ2-7 | NA | TRBV20-1 | many | CSARTPQAAYEQYF | TGCAGTGCCAGGACACCTCAGGCCGCCTACGAGCAGTACTTC
TRBJ2-1 | NA | TRBV7-9 | many | CASSLQRIGGSHEQFF | TGTGCCAGCAGCTTACAGCGCATTGGGGGATCCCATGAGCAGTTCTTC
TRBJ1-1 | NA | TRBV5-4 | many | CASSSTANTEAFF | TGTGCCAGCAGCTCGACAGCGAACACTGAAGCTTTCTTT
TRBJ2-3 | TRBD2 | TRBV7-2 | NA | CASSSRLAGGPDTQYF | TGTGCCAGCAGCTCGAGACTAGCGGGGGGGCCGGATACGCAGTATTTT
TRBJ2-7 | NA | TRBV7-8 | few | CASSLEGVFGEQYF | TGTGCCAGCAGCTTAGAGGGGGTGTTTGGCGAGCAGTACTTC
TRBJ2-1 | TRBD2 | TRBV18 | many | CASSPTSGGTNNEQFF | TGTGCCAGCTCACCAACTAGCGGGGGAACAAACAATGAGCAGTTCTTC
TRBJ2-5 | NA | TRBV29-1 | many | CSVGVGGPYQETQYF | TGCAGCGTTGGGGTAGGGGGGCCGTACCAAGAGACCCAGTACTTC
TRBJ1-2 | TRBD1 | TRBV7-3 | NA | CASSRDSKTGGYTF | TGTGCCAGCAGCCGGGACAGTAAAACTGGGGGCTACACCTTC
TRBJ2-5 | TRBD1 | TRBV2 | NA | CASSGLQGARETQYF | TGTGCCAGCAGTGGTCTTCAGGGGGCAAGAGAGACCCAGTACTTC
TRBJ2-1 | TRBD2 | TRBV2 | NA | CASTPRSGGNEQFF | TGTGCCAGCACCCCAAGGTCGGGGGGCAATGAGCAGTTCTTC
TRBJ1-2 | NA | TRBV20-1 | NA | CSAPESSYGYTF | TGCAGTGCTCCGGAATCCTCCTATGGCTACACCTTC
TRBJ1-2 | NA | TRBV30 | few | CAWTKRGRVYGYTF | TGTGCCTGGACAAAACGGGGCAGGGTGTATGGCTACACCTTC
TRBJ1-5 | NA | TRBV6-6 | NA | CASSYSGGRWGPQHF | TGTGCCAGCAGTTACTCAGGCGGGAGATGGGGACCCCAGCATTTT
TRBJ2-3 | TRBD2 | TRBV20-1 | few | CSARAGGFGTDTQYF | TGCAGTGCTAGAGCGGGGGGGTTTGGCACAGATACGCAGTATTTT
TRBJ1-6 | NA | TRBV3-1 | NA | CASSQDLDSPAQPLHF | TGTGCCAGCAGCCAAGATCTCGACAGCCCCGCGCAACCCCTCCACTTT
TRBJ2-3 | TRBD2 | TRBV9 | NA | CASSVGASGGPDTQYF | TGTGCCAGCAGCGTAGGGGCTAGCGGGGGGCCAGATACGCAGTATTTT
TRBJ2-3 | NA | TRBV5-1 | many | CASSTGGPRDTQYF | TGCGCCAGCAGTACTGGGGGGCCCAGGGATACGCAGTATTTT
TRBJ2-5 | NA | TRBV5-1 | NA | CASSSQGVGTQYF | TGCGCCAGCAGCTCCCAGGGAGTGGGGACCCAGTACTTC
TRBJ1-2 | NA | TRBV20-1 | few | CSATSDRTHLYGYTF | TGCAGTGCTACTTCAGACCGTACCCACCTGTATGGCTACACCTTC
TRBJ1-2 | TRBD1 | TRBV7-8 | NA | CASSWGTGDGYTF | TGTGCCAGCAGCTGGGGGACAGGGGATGGCTACACCTTC
TRBJ1-2 | NA | TRBV12-3/TRBV12-4 | many | CASSFLGSYGYTF | TGTGCCAGCAGTTTCCTGGGGAGCTATGGCTACACCTTC
TRBJ2-1 | NA | TRBV7-2 | once | CASSQLWYEQFF | TGTGCCAGCAGCCAACTATGGTATGAGCAGTTCTTC
TRBJ1-1 | NA | TRBV20-1 | few | CSASGGSEAFF | TGCAGTGCTAGCGGGGGCTCTGAAGCTTTCTTT
TRBJ2-7 | NA | TRBV6-5 | NA | CASSYSPVSYEQYF | TGTGCCAGCAGTTACTCGCCGGTCTCCTACGAGCAGTACTTC
TRBJ1-6 | TRBD1 | TRBV5-1 | many | CASSPGQDSPLHF | TGCGCCAGCAGCCCGGGACAGGATTCACCCCTCCACTTT
TRBJ1-2 | NA | TRBV23-1 | NA | CASSQPRGISPPGYTF | TGCGCCAGCAGTCAACCTCGGGGCATCAGCCCCCCTGGCTACACCTTC
TRBJ2-3 | NA | TRBV5-1 | NA | CASSLDPGTDTQYF | TGCGCCAGCAGTCTAGACCCCGGGACAGATACGCAGTATTTT
TRBJ1-4 | TRBD1 | TRBV28 | NA | CASSFRRGTNEKLFF | TGTGCCAGCAGTTTCCGCAGGGGGACTAATGAAAAACTGTTTTTT
TRBJ1-1 | NA | TRBV5-1 | NA | CASSFSAGNTEAFF | TGCGCCAGCAGCTTCTCTGCCGGGAACACTGAAGCTTTCTTT
TRBJ1-3 | NA | TRBV20-1 | few | CSARGPGSGNTIYF | TGCAGTGCTAGAGGTCCGGGCTCTGGAAACACCATATATTTT
TRBJ2-5 | NA | TRBV7-2 | few | CASILRRPGGEETQYF | TGTGCCAGCATCCTCAGACGTCCGGGGGGCGAGGAGACCCAGTACTTC
TRBJ2-1 | NA | TRBV5-4 | NA | CASSLDREWGRNEQFF | TGTGCCAGCAGCTTGGACAGGGAATGGGGTCGCAATGAGCAGTTCTTC
TRBJ2-3 | NA | TRBV5-1 | NA | CASSLISGPTDTQYF | TGCGCCAGCAGCTTGATTTCAGGACCCACAGATACGCAGTATTTT